This T cell receptor (beta chain) is from a study of vaccination effects on CD4 cells after COVID-19. Assay used: immunoSEQ multiplex PCR; TCRdb lists only in-frame clones, some missing. The table lists approximately 61,000 clones, just under 80% of them singletons. Culturing for more than eight days preceded CD4+ T cell isolation. Either the BNT162b2 or mRNA-1273 vaccine was given to participants in two doses. Half-medium exchanges with IL-2 medium took place on days 3 and 7. As for this clone: Its antigen is as yet unknown.

This sample comprised CD4+ T cells from PBMCs cultured without peptide, obtained after COVID-19 vaccination. The receptor's source is a human donor who received a COVID-19 vaccine.

CDR3 nucleotides: TGTGCCAGCTCACCACCGACCCGGGACACTGAAGCTTTCTTT. Its translation is CASSPPTRDTEAFF. The chain combines TRBV18 with TRBJ1-1; D ambiguous. With 0 bases removed from V and 3 bases from J, the gap between germline ends came to 8 bases. CDR3 length: 14 residues. CDR1 KGHSH and CDR2 LQKENI come from the germline V gene. Drawing the rest from reference TRBV18 and TRBJ1-1, the complete variable domain is NAGVMQNPRHLVRRRGQEARLRCSPMKGHSHVYWYRQLPEEGLKFMVYLQKENIIDESGMPKERFSAEFPKEGPSILRIQQVVRGDSAAYFCASSPPTRDTEAFFGQGTRLTVV.